This T cell receptor (beta chain) was observed in a study of T cells after yellow fever vaccination. Study as a whole: Preparation used SMART-Seq v4 Ultra Low Input for the low-cell-number fractions. Notes on the study in general: Though it reached lower strength, the secondary response hit its peak faster, day 5 versus 15.

TCR cDNA was made by 5'RACE template switching, adding a universal primer site and UMIs. TCRdb passed the 5' RACE reads through MiXCR, listing each CDR3 protein once. The repertoire holds roughly 32,000 distinct CDR3 sequences, 4.4% seen once, with under 55% in the top ten. This clonotype was seen repeatedly, ten times or more. The antigen is undetermined. This sample comprised CD8+ T cells sorted from PBMCs, obtained 5 days after the yellow fever booster vaccination. The TCR comes from a man aged 25-40 years who received the YFV17D yellow fever vaccine.

The CDR3, as DNA: TGTGCCAGCAGTGCTCTAGCGGGTGCCACAGATACGCAGTATTTT. This sequence encodes CASSALAGATDTQYF. V is TRBV25-1 and J is TRBJ2-3, with TRBD2 matching over 8 bases. With V trimmed by 4 bases and J by 2 bases, 5 bases remained unmatched. CDR1 MGHDK and CDR2 SYGVNS come from the germline V gene. The length of the CDR3 is 15 residues.